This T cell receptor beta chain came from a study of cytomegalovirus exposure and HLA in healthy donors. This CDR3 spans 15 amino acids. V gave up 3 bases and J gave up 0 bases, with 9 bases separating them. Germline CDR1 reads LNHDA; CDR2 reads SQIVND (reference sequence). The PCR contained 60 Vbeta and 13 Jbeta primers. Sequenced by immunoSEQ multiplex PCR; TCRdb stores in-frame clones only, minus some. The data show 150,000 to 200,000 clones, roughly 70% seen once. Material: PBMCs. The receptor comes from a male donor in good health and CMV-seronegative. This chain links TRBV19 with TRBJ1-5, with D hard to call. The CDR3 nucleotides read TGTGCCAGTAGTATTAACACCCTTAGCAATCAGCCCCAGCATTTT. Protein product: CASSINTLSNQPQHF.